The source of this T cell receptor beta chain is a study of cytomegalovirus exposure and HLA in healthy donors. Study-wide points: A later analysis linked 15,000 to 20,000 TCR beta sequences to HLA alleles at 0.05 false discovery rate. Among the most significant clusters, several appeared linked to common viral pathogens in a later analysis. When analyzed later, a missense DCLRE1C variant was found to be linked to TCR beta V- and J-gene trimming. Solely CMV serostatus was available to characterize immune exposure.

Notes on this clone: The target antigen is unknown.

This PCR relied on a set of 60 Vbeta primers and 13 Jbeta primers. TCRdb's copy holds only in-frame clones and misses some; the assay was immunoSEQ multiplex PCR. The table lists approximately 150,000 clones, 65% to 85% of them singletons. The receptor was isolated from a woman in her twenties or thirties in good health and CMV-seropositive. The material sequenced was PBMCs.

CDR3 nucleotide sequence: TGCGCCAGCAGCTCTAGCGGGCGAATCTACGAGCAGTACTTC. Residues: CASSSSGRIYEQYF. J is TRBJ2-7 and V is TRBV5-1; 8 bases align to TRBD2. CDR3 size: 14 residues. Looked up from germline, CDR1 is SGHRS and CDR2 is YFSETQ. The ends lost 3 bases at V and 3 bases at J; junction bases unmatched: 5.